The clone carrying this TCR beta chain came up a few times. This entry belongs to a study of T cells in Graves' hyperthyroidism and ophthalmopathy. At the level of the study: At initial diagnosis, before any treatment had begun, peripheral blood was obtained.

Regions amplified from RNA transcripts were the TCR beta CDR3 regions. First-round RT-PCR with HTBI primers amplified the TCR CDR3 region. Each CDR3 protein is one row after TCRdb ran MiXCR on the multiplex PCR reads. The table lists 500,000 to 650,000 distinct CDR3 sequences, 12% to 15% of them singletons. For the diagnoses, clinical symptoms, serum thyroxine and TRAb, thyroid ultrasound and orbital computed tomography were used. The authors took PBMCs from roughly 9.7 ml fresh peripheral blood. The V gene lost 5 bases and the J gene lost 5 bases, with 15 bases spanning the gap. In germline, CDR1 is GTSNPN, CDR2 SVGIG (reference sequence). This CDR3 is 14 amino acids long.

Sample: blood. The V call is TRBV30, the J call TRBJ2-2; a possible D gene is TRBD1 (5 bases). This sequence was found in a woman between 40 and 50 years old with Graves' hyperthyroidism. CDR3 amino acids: CAWSLAGRTGELFF. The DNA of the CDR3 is TGTGCCTGGTCCCTGGCAGGGCGGACCGGGGAGCTGTTTTTT.